This TCR beta chain was profiled in a study of cytomegalovirus exposure and HLA in healthy donors. Study-level background: Earlier results showed some 120 million unique TCR beta sequences derived from around 170 million T cells. Overall study findings and caveats: An observed cluster of highly shared sequence variants was recorded as a likely sequencing artifact. Most TCRs appeared rarely, but some public TCRs recurred in many donors.

PCR involved 60 Vbeta and 13 Jbeta primers. Generated by immunoSEQ multiplex PCR, the TCRdb table keeps only in-frame clones and is missing some. The sample holds 130,000 to 150,000 clones, 60% to 85% seen once. Of note for this clone: Its cognate antigen is unknown.

The CDR3 length is 15 residues. Germline loops: CDR1 SGHDT, CDR2 YYEEEE. Between the trimmed V and J ends, which lost 5 bases and 2 bases, there was a span of 15 bases. The receptor's source is a man between 18 and 29 years old in good health and CMV-seronegative. What was sequenced was PBMCs. This chain joins TRBV5-6 and TRBJ2-3; no firm D call. CDR3 residues: CASRPTVAHTDTQYF. The CDR3 bases are TGTGCCAGCAGACCGACTGTCGCCCACACAGATACGCAGTATTTT.